Listed here is a single T cell receptor (beta chain). These data are taken from a study of blood T cell repertoires in COVID-19. The wider study: Each recovered donor of Cohort 3 presented with two negative PCRs, clearance, or symptom resolution.

TCRdb's table, derived via immunoSEQ multiplex PCR, lists solely in-frame clones and lacks some. Here the sample spans roughly 200,000 clones, approximately 86% being singletons. CDR1 and CDR2 (germline): SGDLS, YYNGEE. This CDR3 is 14 amino acids long. V was clipped by 0 bases and J by 2 bases, with 6 bases between them. The sequenced material came from PBMCs or T cells enriched from blood (not recorded which). The chain is built from TRBV9 and TRBJ1-5; D is unresolved. The TCR comes from a woman aged 40-49 years in a cohort exposed to, infected with or recovered from COVID-19 (not recorded which). The CDR3 DNA follows: TGTGCCAGCAGCGTAGGGAGGGGCAATCAGCCCCAGCATTTT. Its protein is CASSVGRGNQPQHF.